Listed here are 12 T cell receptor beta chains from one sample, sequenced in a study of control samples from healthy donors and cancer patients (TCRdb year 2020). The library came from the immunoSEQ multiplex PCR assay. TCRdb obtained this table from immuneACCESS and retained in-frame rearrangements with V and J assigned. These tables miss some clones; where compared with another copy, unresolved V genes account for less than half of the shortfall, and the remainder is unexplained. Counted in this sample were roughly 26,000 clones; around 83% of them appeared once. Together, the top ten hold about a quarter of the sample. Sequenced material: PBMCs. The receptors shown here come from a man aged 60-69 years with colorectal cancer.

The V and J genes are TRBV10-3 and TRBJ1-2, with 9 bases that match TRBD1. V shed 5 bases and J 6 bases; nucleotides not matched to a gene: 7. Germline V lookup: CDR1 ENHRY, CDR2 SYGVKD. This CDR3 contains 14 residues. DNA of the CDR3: TGTGCCATCAGTTGGGGACAGGGTGAGGATGGCTACACCTTC. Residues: CAISWGQGEDGYTF.

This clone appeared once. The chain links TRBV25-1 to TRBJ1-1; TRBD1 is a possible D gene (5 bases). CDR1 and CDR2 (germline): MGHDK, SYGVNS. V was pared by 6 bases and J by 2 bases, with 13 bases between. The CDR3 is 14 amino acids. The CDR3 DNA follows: TGTGCCAGCAGAGATAACGGGGCCAACACTGAAGCTTTCTTT. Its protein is CASRDNGANTEAFF.

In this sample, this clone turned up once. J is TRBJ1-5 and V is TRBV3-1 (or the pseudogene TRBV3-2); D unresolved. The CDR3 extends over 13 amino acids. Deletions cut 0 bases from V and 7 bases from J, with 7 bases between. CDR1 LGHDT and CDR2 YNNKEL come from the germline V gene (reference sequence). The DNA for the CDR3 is TGTGCCAGCAGCCAAGATGGTGGGCAGCCCCAGCATTTT. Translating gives CASSQDGGQPQHF.

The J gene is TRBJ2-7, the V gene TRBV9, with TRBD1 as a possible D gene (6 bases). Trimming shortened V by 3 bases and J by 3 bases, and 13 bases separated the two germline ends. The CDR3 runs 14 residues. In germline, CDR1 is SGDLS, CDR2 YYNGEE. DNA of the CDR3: TGTGCCAGCAGCGGAACAGGGAGTTTCTACGAGCAGTACTTC. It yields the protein CASSGTGSFYEQYF.

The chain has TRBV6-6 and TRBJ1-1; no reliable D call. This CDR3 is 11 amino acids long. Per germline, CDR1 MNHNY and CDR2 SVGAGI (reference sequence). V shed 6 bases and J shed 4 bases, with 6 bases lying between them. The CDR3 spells CASRVGTEAFF. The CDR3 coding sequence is TGTGCCAGCAGGGTCGGCACTGAAGCTTTCTTT.

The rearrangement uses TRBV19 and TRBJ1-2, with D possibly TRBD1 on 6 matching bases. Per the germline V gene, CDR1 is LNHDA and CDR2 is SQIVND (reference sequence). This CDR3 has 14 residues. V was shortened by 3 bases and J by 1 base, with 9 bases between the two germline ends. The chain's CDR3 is CASSIGGSNYGYTF. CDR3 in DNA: TGTGCCAGTAGTATTGGGGGCAGTAACTATGGCTACACCTTC.

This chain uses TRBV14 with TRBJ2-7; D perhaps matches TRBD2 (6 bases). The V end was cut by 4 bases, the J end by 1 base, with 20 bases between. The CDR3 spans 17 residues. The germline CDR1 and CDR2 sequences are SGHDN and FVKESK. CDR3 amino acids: CASSRPGTRRESYEQYF. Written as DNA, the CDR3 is TGTGCCAGCAGCCGCCCAGGGACGCGGAGGGAGTCCTACGAGCAGTACTTC.

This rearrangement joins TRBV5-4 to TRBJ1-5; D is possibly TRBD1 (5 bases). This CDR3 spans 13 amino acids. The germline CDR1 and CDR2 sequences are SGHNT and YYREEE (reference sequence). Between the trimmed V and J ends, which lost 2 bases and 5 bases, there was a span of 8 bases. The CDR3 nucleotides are TGTGCCAGCAGCTTCGGAGGGGATCAGCCCCAGCATTTT. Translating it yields CASSFGGDQPQHF.

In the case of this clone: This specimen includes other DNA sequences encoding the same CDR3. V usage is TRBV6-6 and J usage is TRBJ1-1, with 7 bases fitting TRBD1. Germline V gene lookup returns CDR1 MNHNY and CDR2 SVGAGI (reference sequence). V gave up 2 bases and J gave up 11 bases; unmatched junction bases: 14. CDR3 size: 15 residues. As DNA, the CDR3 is TGTGCCAGCAGTTACGGGCCAGGGGGGCGTCAGGGGGCTTTCTTT. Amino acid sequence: CASSYGPGGRQGAFF.

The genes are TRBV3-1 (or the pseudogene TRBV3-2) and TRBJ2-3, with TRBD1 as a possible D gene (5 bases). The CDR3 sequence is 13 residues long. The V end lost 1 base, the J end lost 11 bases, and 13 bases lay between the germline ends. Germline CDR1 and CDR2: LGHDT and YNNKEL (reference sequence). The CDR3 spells CASSQAWPGWQYF. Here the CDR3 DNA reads TGTGCCAGCAGCCAAGCTTGGCCAGGGTGGCAGTATTTT.

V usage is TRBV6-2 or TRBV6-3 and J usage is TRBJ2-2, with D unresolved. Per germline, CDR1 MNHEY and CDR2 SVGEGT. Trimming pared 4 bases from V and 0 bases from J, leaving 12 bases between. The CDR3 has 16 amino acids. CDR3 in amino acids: CASSLQKIANTGELFF. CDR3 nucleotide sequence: TGTGCCAGCAGTTTGCAGAAGATCGCGAACACCGGGGAGCTGTTTTTT.

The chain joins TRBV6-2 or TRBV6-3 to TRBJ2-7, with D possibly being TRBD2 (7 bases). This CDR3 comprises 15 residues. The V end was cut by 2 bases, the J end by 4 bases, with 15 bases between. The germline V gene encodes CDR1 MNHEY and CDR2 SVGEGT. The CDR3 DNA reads TGTGCCAGCAGTTACGGGACGGGGGGCCAGTACGAGCAGTACTTC. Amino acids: CASSYGTGGQYEQYF.